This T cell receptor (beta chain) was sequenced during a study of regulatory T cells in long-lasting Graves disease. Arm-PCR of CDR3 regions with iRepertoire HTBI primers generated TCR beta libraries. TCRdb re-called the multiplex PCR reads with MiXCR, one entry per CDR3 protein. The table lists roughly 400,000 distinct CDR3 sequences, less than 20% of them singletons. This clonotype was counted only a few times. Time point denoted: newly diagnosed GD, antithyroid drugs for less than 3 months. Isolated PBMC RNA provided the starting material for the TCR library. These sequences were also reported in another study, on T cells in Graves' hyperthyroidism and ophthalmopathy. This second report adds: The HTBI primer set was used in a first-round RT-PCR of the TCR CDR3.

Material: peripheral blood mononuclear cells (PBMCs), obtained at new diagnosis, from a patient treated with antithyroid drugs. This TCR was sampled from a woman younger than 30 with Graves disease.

Here the CDR3 reads CASSLQLAGVGEQFF. CDR3 sequence (DNA): TGTGCCAGCAGCTTACAACTAGCGGGAGTCGGTGAGCAGTTCTTC. The chain employs TRBV7-3 and TRBJ2-1; the match to TRBD2 covers 11 bases. This CDR3 spans 15 amino acids. Germline loops: CDR1 SGHTA, CDR2 FQGTGA. With V trimmed by 2 bases and J by 9 bases, 6 bases remained unmatched.